This TCR beta chain originates from a study of cytomegalovirus exposure and HLA in healthy donors. This clone was seen just once. Its matching antigen is unknown. This CDR3 has 14 amino acids. From germline, CDR1 is MNHEY and CDR2 SMNVEV (reference sequence). J lost 7 bases, V lost 7 bases, and 7 bases had no gene match. Study-level findings and limits: Researchers reported that a few CMV-associated chains were confirmed in vitro as CMV antigen-specific. Among TCR beta chains, those listed as cytomegalovirus-associated numbered about 150. According to reports, the classifier identified cytomegalovirus status with high specificity and sensitivity.

The table came from immunoSEQ multiplex PCR; TCRdb's copy has only in-frame clones and leaves some out. The sample has over 85,000 clones; roughly 89% are singletons. The sample taken for sequencing was PBMCs. The genes are TRBV27 and TRBJ2-2; 9 bases are shared with TRBD2. The clonotype originates from a woman aged 18-35 years in good health and CMV-seronegative. In DNA, the CDR3 is TGTGCCAGCATGGAAAGCGGGAGGTTCGGGGAGCTGTTTTTT. It yields the protein CASMESGRFGELFF.